Below are 26 T cell receptor beta chains sequenced from a single sample in a study of T cells after yellow fever vaccination. TCRdb processed the 5' RACE reads anew with MiXCR; each CDR3 protein has one entry. This sample has over 100,000 distinct CDR3 sequences, with 8.4% found just once. This material consisted of CD8+ T cells sorted from PBMCs, taken 45 days after the yellow fever booster vaccination. The receptors here all came from a man in his thirties or forties who received the YFV17D yellow fever vaccine.

There are a few counts of this clonotype. The chain combines TRBV6-6 with TRBJ2-2; D not certain. The V and J ends lost 0 bases and 7 bases respectively, with 3 bases between them. CDR3 length: 12 amino acids. Germline V gene sequence: CDR1 MNHNY, CDR2 SVGAGI (reference sequence). CDR3: CASSYSGGELFF. In DNA, the CDR3 is TGTGCCAGCAGTTACTCGGGCGGGGAGCTGTTTTTT.

This clonotype has ten or more counts. The chain uses TRBV7-7 and TRBJ2-5; D is unresolved. The V end was cut by 5 bases, the J end by 3 bases, with 16 bases between. The CDR3 loop spans 15 amino acids. Germline V gene data show CDR1 as SSHAT and CDR2 as FNYEAQ (reference sequence). CDR3 region: CASSPYPLREETQYF. In DNA form, the CDR3 reads TGTGCCAGCAGCCCGTACCCCCTACGGGAAGAGACCCAGTACTTC.

Turning to this clonotype: A much larger clonotype is one base distant, so this may be a read error. The V and J genes are TRBV5-1 and TRBJ2-7; 8 bases line up with TRBD2. The germline CDR1 and CDR2 sequences are SGHRS and YFSETQ. The J segment lost 1 base and the V segment lost 5 bases, leaving 8 bases of the junction unmatched. The CDR3 loop spans 15 amino acids. This chain's CDR3 is CASRGTSGGSYEQYF. The DNA of the CDR3 is TGCGCCAGCAGGGGTACTAGCGGAGGTTCCTACGAGCAGTACTTC. The entire variable domain, with the rest obtained from reference TRBV5-1 and TRBJ2-7, is as follows: KAGVTQTPRYLIKTRGQQVTLSCSPISGHRSVSWYQQTPGQGLQFLFEYFSETQRNKGNFPGRFSGRQFSNSRSEMNVSTLELGDSALYLCASRGTSGGSYEQYFGPGTRLTVT.

This clonotype was recorded at least ten times. This chain links TRBV6-1 with TRBJ2-3; perhaps TRBD1 as D (6 bases). CDR3 size: 13 residues. V lost 6 bases to trimming and J lost 4 bases, with 11 bases between them. Germline CDR1 and CDR2: MNHNS and SASEGT. The CDR3 reads CASRIQGSDTQYF. In DNA, the CDR3 is TGTGCCAGCAGAATACAGGGATCAGATACGCAGTATTTT.

A few counts support this clonotype. The rearrangement links TRBV29-1 to TRBJ2-1; TRBD2 is a possible D gene (6 bases). CDR3 length equals 12 residues. CDR1 SQVTM and CDR2 ANQGSEA come from the germline V gene. In nucleotides, the CDR3 is TGCAGAGTTATGGTCGGGAGCGATGAGCAGTTCTTC. It yields the protein CRVMVGSDEQFF.

The table lists this clonotype with many counts. The J gene is TRBJ2-2, the V gene TRBV7-9, with D uncertain. Germline V lookup: CDR1 SEHNR, CDR2 FQNEAQ (reference sequence). The V gene lost 5 bases and the J gene lost 3 bases, with 10 bases spanning the gap. The CDR3 loop spans 14 amino acids. The CDR3 here is CASSDVLYTGELFF. DNA for the CDR3: TGTGCCAGCAGCGACGTTTTGTACACCGGGGAGCTGTTTTTT.

This clonotype has a count of ten or more. V gene TRBV11-2 combines with J gene TRBJ2-1; no reliable D call. V was cut by 3 bases and J by 8 bases, with 14 bases left in between. Germline assignment: CDR1 SGHAT and CDR2 FQNNGV. The CDR3 loop spans 14 amino acids. The CDR3 here is CASSFPSSPHEQFF. The CDR3 nucleotides read TGTGCCAGCAGCTTCCCCTCGAGCCCGCATGAGCAGTTCTTC.

This clonotype came up many times. The rearrangement links TRBV4-3 to TRBJ2-1; 7 bases are a match to TRBD2. Germline V gene data show CDR1 as LGHNA and CDR2 as YSLEER. The CDR3 consists of 16 residues. J lost 4 bases, V lost 0 bases, and 6 bases had no gene match. The CDR3 DNA reads as TGCGCCAGCAGCCAAGAACGGGGGAGGGGATACAATGAGCAGTTCTTC. It yields the protein CASSQERGRGYNEQFF.

This clonotype was seen many times. The V and J genes are TRBV7-3 and TRBJ2-1; 8 bases align to TRBD1. The CDR3 consists of 15 residues. Looked up from germline, CDR1 is SGHTA and CDR2 is FQGTGA. Trimming at V came to 4 bases and at J to 4 bases, leaving 6 bases not matched to a gene. CDR3 region: CASSYSGGEYNEQFF. As DNA, the CDR3 is TGTGCCAGCAGCTACTCAGGGGGCGAGTACAATGAGCAGTTCTTC.

This clonotype was seen ten or more times. The V gene is TRBV7-6, the J gene TRBJ2-7, with D hard to call. The CDR3 runs 12 residues. V lost 6 bases and J lost 6, with 12 bases in between. Germline V gene data show CDR1 as SGHVS and CDR2 as FNYEAQ. The CDR3 sequence: CASSTAGFEQYF. The CDR3 DNA follows: TGTGCCAGCAGTACGGCAGGCTTCGAGCAGTACTTC.

At least ten counts were recorded for this clonotype. The chain uses TRBV7-8 and TRBJ2-7, with D perhaps matching TRBD1 (5 bases). Trimming pared 0 bases from V and 0 bases from J, leaving 9 bases between. Germline CDR1 is SGHVS and CDR2 is FQNEAQ. The CDR3 runs to 15 residues. As DNA, the CDR3 is TGTGCCAGCAGCTTAGCAACAGGACACTCCTACGAGCAGTACTTC. Amino acids: CASSLATGHSYEQYF.

At least ten counts were recorded for this clonotype. The J gene is TRBJ2-6, the V gene TRBV6-2 or TRBV6-3; D is ambiguous. CDR1 is MNHEY and CDR2 is SVGEGT in the germline V gene. The germline V and J ends were trimmed by 6 bases and 0 bases, with 12 bases remaining between them. This CDR3 contains 16 residues. The CDR3 protein is CASSPSGISGANVLTF. CDR3 sequence (DNA): TGTGCCAGCAGCCCCTCAGGTATCTCTGGGGCCAACGTCCTGACTTTC.

Note on this clonotype: A much more abundant neighbour one base away suggests this may be a read error. This sequence joins TRBV12-3 or TRBV12-4 and TRBJ2-1, with D possibly TRBD2 on 5 matching bases. The CDR3 runs 16 residues. DNA of the CDR3: TGTGCCAGCGGTTTTTTAACGGGAAAGTCCGGTGGTGAGCAGTTCTTC. The encoded protein is CASGFLTGKSGGEQFF.

This clonotype was counted between two and nine times. This chain links TRBV6-2 or TRBV6-3 with TRBJ2-7; no reliable D call. Germline assignment: CDR1 MNHEY and CDR2 SVGEGT. This CDR3 has 13 amino acids. V lost 4 bases and J 0 bases, leaving 7 bases between the germline ends. CDR3 nucleotide sequence: TGTGCCAGCAGTTCCAAGGGCTCCTACGAGCAGTACTTC. The encoded protein is CASSSKGSYEQYF.

The chain combines TRBV7-2 with TRBJ2-1; possible D gene TRBD2, 6 bases. The V end was cut by 5 bases, the J end by 9 bases, with 14 bases between. The CDR3 runs 13 residues. Germline V CDR1 and CDR2: SGHTA, FQGNSA. Written as DNA, the CDR3 is TGTGCCAGCAGCCCCCCGGGGGTGGGTGAGCAGTTCTTC. Translating gives CASSPPGVGEQFF.

There are many counts of this clonotype. The CDR3 coding sequence is TGTGCCAGCAGCATAGGACTAGCGGGATACGAGCAGTACTTC. It encodes CASSIGLAGYEQYF. The rearrangement links TRBV7-2 to TRBJ2-7; 12 nucleotides match TRBD2. Losses at the gene ends were 5 bases for V and 4 bases for J; bases not matched to a gene: 3. The CDR3 sequence is 14 residues long. The germline CDR1 and CDR2 sequences are SGHTA and FQGNSA.

Of note for this clonotype: Likely a read error: the CDR3 ends without its conserved phenylalanine or tryptophan. This chain joins TRBV25-1 and TRBJ2-3; D unclear. This CDR3 is 15 amino acids long. Trimming removed 3 bases from V and 9 bases from J, with 19 bases in between. Germline loops: CDR1 MGHDK, CDR2 SYGVNS. In nucleotides, the CDR3 is TGTGCCAGCAGTGACGAAGGCCATTACCCTGAGACGCAGTATTCT. Its protein is CASSDEGHYPETQYS.

This clonotype was recorded at least ten times. The V gene is TRBV11-2, the J gene TRBJ2-7; 7 bases agree with TRBD2. Looked up from germline, CDR1 is SGHAT and CDR2 is FQNNGV. The CDR3 is made up of 14 amino acids. V gave up 5 bases and J gave up 1 base; unmatched junction bases: 5. CDR3 region: CASSQSGISYEQYF. CDR3 sequence (DNA): TGTGCCAGCAGCCAAAGCGGGATTTCCTACGAGCAGTACTTC.

This clonotype was detected many times. J is TRBJ1-1 and V is TRBV30, with 7 bases matching TRBD1. The CDR3 contains 13 residues. CDR1 GTSNPN and CDR2 SVGIG come from the germline V gene (reference sequence). With 2 bases clipped from V and 4 bases from J, the junction kept 4 bases outside the gene matches. CDR3 in DNA: TGTGCCTGGAGTCCCACAGGGGTCACTGAAGCTTTCTTT. This codes for CAWSPTGVTEAFF.

Ten or more counts support this clonotype. The chain links TRBV12-3 or TRBV12-4 to TRBJ2-7, with unresolved D. The CDR3 consists of 13 residues. With 6 bases removed from V and 3 bases from J, the gap between germline ends came to 12 bases. The CDR3 DNA is TGTGCCAGCAGCCTAGACACACTCTACGAGCAGTACTTC. Protein: CASSLDTLYEQYF.

In this sample, this clonotype turned up many times. V gene TRBV20-1 combines with J gene TRBJ2-5; D gene ambiguous. This CDR3 has 15 residues. Trimming pared 1 base from V and 0 bases from J, leaving 12 bases between. Germline V CDR1 and CDR2: DFQATT, SNEGSKA (reference sequence). The DNA for the CDR3 is TGCAGTGCTAGAGGCCCAGCAGAGTACCAAGAGACCCAGTACTTC. Translated, it gives CSARGPAEYQETQYF.

V usage is TRBV19 and J usage is TRBJ2-7; 8 bases fit TRBD1. The CDR3 length is 16 residues. The V segment lost 5 bases and the J segment 0 bases; nucleotides outside the gene matches: 9. Germline CDR1 LNHDA, CDR2 SQIVND (reference sequence). CDR3 loop: CASSPNWDRSSYEQYF. The CDR3 bases are TGTGCCAGTAGTCCAAACTGGGACAGGAGCTCCTACGAGCAGTACTTC.

This clonotype was picked up many times. The J gene is TRBJ2-7, the V gene TRBV20-1; 13 bases match TRBD2. V was clipped by 5 bases and J by 4 bases; unmatched bases: 2. Germline CDR1 DFQATT, CDR2 SNEGSKA (reference sequence). The CDR3 is 13 residues long. Here the CDR3 reads CSAGGLAGYEQYF. The CDR3 nucleotides read TGCAGTGCTGGGGGACTAGCGGGATACGAGCAGTACTTC.

V is TRBV28 and J is TRBJ2-7; D ambiguous. Germline CDR1 is MDHEN and CDR2 is SYDVKM. V shed 7 bases and J shed 3 bases, with 16 bases lying between them. The CDR3 loop spans 14 amino acids. The CDR3 nucleotides read TGTGCCAGCACCCGATCCCAGAGGCTCTACGAGCAGTACTTC. Translation: CASTRSQRLYEQYF.

This clonotype was recorded many times. The chain uses TRBV7-6 and TRBJ2-1; D is unclear. This CDR3 has 13 amino acids. V dropped 4 bases and J dropped 5 bases, with 9 bases sitting between them. Germline V gene data show CDR1 as SGHVS and CDR2 as FNYEAQ. The CDR3 sequence: CASSSSQHNEQFF. CDR3 coding DNA: TGTGCCAGCAGCTCTTCTCAGCACAATGAGCAGTTCTTC.

In DNA, the CDR3 is TGTGCCAGCAGCCTCTTGACTAGACCGAATGAGCAGTTCTTC. Amino acids: CASSLLTRPNEQFF. This chain joins TRBV7-9 and TRBJ2-1, with D tentatively TRBD2 (6 bases). With 5 bases removed from V and 7 bases from J, the gap between germline ends came to 15 bases. This CDR3 has 14 amino acids. CDR1 is SEHNR and CDR2 is FQNEAQ in the germline V gene (reference sequence). Filled out from reference TRBV7-9 and TRBJ2-1, the complete variable domain reads DTGVSQNPRHKITKRGQNVTFRCDPISEHNRLYWYRQTLGQGPEFLTYFQNEAQLEKSRLLSDRFSAERPKGSFSTLEIQRTEQGDSAMYLCASSLLTRPNEQFFGPGTRLTVL.